This T cell receptor beta chain was sequenced in a study of post-analysis software for immune sequencing data. Whole-study context: Clinical courses comprised relapsing-remitting, secondary progressive and progressive-relapsing multiple sclerosis.

The library was made from cDNA and included unique molecular identifiers. Some 500,000 cDNA molecules were obtained per 1 to 10 million input T cells. From the PCR reads, TCRdb called clonotypes with MiXCR, one entry per CDR3 protein. The sample lists under 650,000 distinct CDR3 sequences, around 47% occurring once. Study-level points and caveats: Higher frequency in patients than in controls was seen for roughly five TRBV segments, with TRBV5-6, TRBV5-1 and TRBV20-1 among them. Versus controls, multiple sclerosis patients showed significantly lower diversity (normalized Chao1). Under F measure analysis, samples from one preparation batch co-clustered strongly.

As for this clonotype: Antigen: not known.

The V end was cut by 3 bases, the J end by 1 base, with 12 bases between. The CDR3 is 15 residues long. Germline V gene data show CDR1 as MGHDK and CDR2 as SYGVNS. The J gene is TRBJ1-1, the V gene TRBV25-1; D may be TRBD1 (6 bases). This clonotype was obtained from a girl aged 10-17 years with multiple sclerosis. Sequencing input: blood. Here the CDR3 reads CASSDWTESNTEAFF. As DNA, the CDR3 is TGTGCCAGCAGTGACTGGACAGAATCGAACACTGAAGCTTTCTTT.